Listed here are 2 T cell receptor beta chains from one sample, sequenced in a study of OX40 agonist ivuxolimab in advanced cancers. Only in-frame clones appear in the TCRdb table, and some are missing; sequencing was by immunoSEQ multiplex PCR. There are around 140,000 clones in the sample; about 93% occur only once, and roughly 1% lies in the top ten. The starting material was CD4+ or CD8+ T cells sorted from blood, obtained in a trial of the OX40 agonist ivuxolimab. The receptor set was obtained from an adult with an advanced solid tumor such as melanoma, head and neck, liver or kidney cancer.

J is TRBJ2-3 and V is TRBV18; 11 bases fit TRBD2. Trimming removed 3 bases from V and 0 bases from J; junction bases left unmatched: 2. Per germline, CDR1 KGHSH and CDR2 LQKENI. This CDR3 is 16 amino acids long. This CDR3 reads CASSPTSGVSTDTQYF. In DNA, the CDR3 is TGTGCCAGCTCACCGACTAGCGGGGTCAGCACAGATACGCAGTATTTT.

The chain uses TRBV11-3 and TRBJ2-7, with D unclear. V was clipped by 0 bases and J by 6 bases, with 9 bases between them. CDR3 length: 13 residues. Germline V gene data show CDR1 as SGHNT and CDR2 as YENEEA. The CDR3 loop is CASSLDRIGEQYF. The CDR3 bases are TGTGCCAGCAGCTTAGACCGGATAGGCGAGCAGTACTTC.